This T cell receptor beta chain was recorded in a study of T-cell memory formation after mild COVID-19. In TCRdb, the 5' RACE reads were re-called with MiXCR into one record per CDR3 protein. This table has some 40,000 distinct CDR3 sequences, roughly 7.2% appearing once. A single count supports this clonotype. V was clipped by 3 bases and J by 14 bases, with 11 bases between them. The germline V gene encodes CDR1 SGHAT and CDR2 FQNNGV. The CDR3 is 12 residues long. The TCR sequence derives from a man younger than 35 who had mild COVID-19 (a few samples of this study predate the infection). Cell type and time point are not known. This chain connects TRBV11-2 to TRBJ1-6; D call uncertain. Sequencing was performed on PBMCs or a T cell subset sorted from them (not recorded which). The CDR3 nucleotides read TGTGCCAGCAGCTTGGACTTCCAGGCCCTCCACTTT. It specifies CASSLDFQALHF. Drawing the rest from reference TRBV11-2 and TRBJ1-6, the complete variable domain is EAGVAQSPRYKIIEKRQSVAFWCNPISGHATLYWYQQILGQGPKLLIQFQNNGVVDDSQLPKDRFSAERLKGVDSTLKIQPAKLEDSAVYLCASSLDFQALHFGNGTRLTVT.